Following are 12 T cell receptor beta chains from one sample sequenced in a study of metastatic and nonmetastatic thyroid tumors. TCRdb re-called clones from the PCR reads using MiXCR. The table includes some 28,000 clones, about 16% detected once. No patient received treatment before thyroid surgery. The sample was blood. Every receptor here comes from a female donor with papillary thyroid cancer or a benign thyroid nodule (not recorded which). Some clones in this sample may be carry-over from other donors' samples.

This clone occurred many times. The chain has TRBV6-5 and TRBJ2-5, with D maybe TRBD1 (7 bases). Per the germline V gene, CDR1 is MNHEY and CDR2 is SVGAGI. The V end lost 0 bases, the J end lost 5 bases, and 13 bases lay between the germline ends. This CDR3 has 15 amino acids. This CDR3 is CASSYSWTGGETQYF. The CDR3 region has the DNA TGTGCCAGCAGTTACTCTTGGACAGGAGGGGAGACCCAGTACTTC.

This clone is labeled medium-sized. The chain employs TRBV6-1 and TRBJ1-5; 7 positions agree with TRBD1. The trim removed 7 bases at V and 7 bases at J, leaving 7 bases unmatched. Germline V CDR1 and CDR2: MNHNS, SASEGT. The CDR3 is 13 residues long. For the CDR3, the DNA is TGTGCCAGCACCCAGGGGGTCGGGCAGCCCCAGCATTTT. Its translation is CASTQGVGQPQHF.

Notes on this clone: At one boundary the junction diverges from the germline segment, which might be a read error. This chain joins TRBV12-3 or TRBV12-4 and TRBJ2-1, with D unresolved. The CDR3 is made up of 14 amino acids. CDR3 amino acids: CASILWVAHNEQFF. Here the CDR3 DNA reads TGTGCCAGCATTTTATGGGTGGCCCATAATGAGCAGTTCTTC.

By proportion, this clone is medium-sized. The CDR3 DNA is TGTGCCATCAGTGATAGGAACACTGAAGCTTTCTTT. Protein sequence: CAISDRNTEAFF. The chain joins TRBV10-3 to TRBJ1-1; D gene ambiguous. V was cut by 3 bases and J by 1 base, with 3 bases left in between. The CDR3 runs 12 residues. Germline-derived CDR1 and CDR2 are ENHRY and SYGVKD.

The J gene is TRBJ1-5, the V gene TRBV12-3 or TRBV12-4, with TRBD1 identical over 11 bases. CDR3 size: 17 residues. V was clipped by 7 bases and J by 0 bases; unmatched bases: 8. CDR3 DNA: TGTGCCAGCACCCAGGGACAGGGGGGTTATAGCAATCAGCCCCAGCATTTT. This sequence encodes CASTQGQGGYSNQPQHF.

In its sample, this clone was seen many times. In nucleotides, the CDR3 is TGTGCCAGCAGCTCGCAGGTGGTGGGCTACACCTTC. Translated, it gives CASSSQVVGYTF. V is TRBV7-2 and J is TRBJ1-2; D ambiguous. Trimming removed 4 bases at V and 8 bases at J, with 11 bases between. Germline CDR1 and CDR2: SGHTA and FQGNSA. The CDR3 consists of 12 residues.

This clone came up many times. Its ends do not fully match the called genes, so a read error is possible. The chain links TRBV2 to TRBJ2-5; a possible D gene is TRBD2 (6 bases). Per the germline V gene, CDR1 is SNHLY and CDR2 is FYNNEI. This CDR3 region has 13 residues. CDR3 amino acids: CASSEWRGEAQYF. As DNA, the CDR3 is TGTGCCAGCAGTGAGTGGCGGGGAGAGGCCCAGTACTTC.

The chain has TRBV5-1 and TRBJ2-2; 7 nucleotides agree with TRBD1. The J segment lost 7 bases and the V segment lost 3 bases, leaving 3 bases of the junction unmatched. Germline CDR1 SGHRS, CDR2 YFSETQ. CDR3 length equals 13 residues. The CDR3 spells CASSYDRDGELFF. The DNA for the CDR3 is TGCGCCAGCAGCTACGACAGGGACGGGGAGCTGTTTTTT.

By frequency in the sample, this clone is medium-sized. V and J are TRBV2 and TRBJ2-7, with 7 bases identical to TRBD1. The length of the CDR3 is 13 residues. Looked up from germline, CDR1 is SNHLY and CDR2 is FYNNEI. With 4 bases clipped from V and 4 bases from J, the junction kept 4 bases outside the gene matches. The CDR3 here is CASSVPTGYEQYF. In DNA form, the CDR3 reads TGTGCCAGCAGTGTCCCGACAGGGTACGAGCAGTACTTC. The whole variable domain, filled in from reference TRBV2 and TRBJ2-7, reads EPEVTQTPSHQVTQMGQEVILRCVPISNHLYFYWYRQILGQKVEFLVSFYNNEISEKSEIFDDQFSVERPDGSNFTLKIRSTKLEDSAMYFCASSVPTGYEQYFGPGTRLTVT.

In this sample, this clone turned up many times. The chain employs TRBV9 and TRBJ2-7; D unclear. Deletions cut 0 bases from V and 7 bases from J, with 20 bases between. The CDR3 has 16 amino acids. Germline V gene data show CDR1 as SGDLS and CDR2 as YYNGEE. CDR3 region: CASSVEVLGSFSEQYF. As DNA, the CDR3 is TGTGCCAGCAGCGTAGAAGTCCTGGGCTCTTTTTCGGAGCAGTACTTC.

This chain uses TRBV5-1 with TRBJ2-3; 7 bases match TRBD2. The V and J ends lost 4 bases and 3 bases, in that order; junction bases with no gene match: 2. CDR1 SGHRS and CDR2 YFSETQ come from the germline V gene. This CDR3 contains 13 residues. CDR3 protein: CASSGGGTDTQYF. DNA for the CDR3: TGCGCCAGCAGCGGGGGAGGGACAGATACGCAGTATTTT.

This clone was counted many times. The chain has TRBV4-2 and TRBJ2-5, with D possibly TRBD2 on 7 matching bases. Trimming cost V 4 bases and J 5 bases, with 35 bases left between them. The CDR3 spans 21 residues. Germline V lookup: CDR1 LGHNA, CDR2 YNFKEQ. The CDR3 is CASSLSSPGGRMLEGPETQYF. CDR3 nucleotide sequence: TGTGCCAGCAGCCTCAGCTCGCCCGGGGGGCGCATGTTGGAGGGTCCGGAGACCCAGTACTTC.